This T cell receptor (beta chain) comes out of a study of T-cell reconstitution after alpha-beta-depleted transplantation in children. Findings of the study overall: Two months or so post-transplant, alpha-beta T cells reportedly derived from several hundred expanded graft clones. A year had passed since transplant, and T-cell counts and diversity by then came mostly from newly produced T cells. Some patients' high day-60 TCRbeta diversity was attributed to recipient cells surviving conditioning.

The CDR3 totals 15 residues. Germline CDR1 DFQATT, CDR2 SNEGSKA (reference sequence). V was cut by 6 bases and J by 0 bases, with 17 bases left in between. This clonotype was observed many times. Its antigen is not identified. Preparing the TCRbeta library involved the use of unique molecular identifiers. One entry per CDR3 protein results from TCRdb running MiXCR on the PCR reads. The data hold over 200,000 distinct CDR3 sequences, with around 9.9% observed a single time. The input for sequencing was PBMCs, taken before TCRalphabeta/CD19-depleted stem cell transplant. This TCR derives from a child less than two years old with acute myeloid leukemia, due to receive a stem cell transplant. This sequence joins TRBV20-1 and TRBJ1-2; a weak D match, TRBD1 (5 bases). Written as DNA, the CDR3 is TGCAGTGCCCCCCCTGAGGGGCATGCTAACTATGGCTACACCTTC. Translation gives CSAPPEGHANYGYTF.